This T cell receptor beta chain is from a study of blood T cell repertoires in COVID-19 (dated by TCRdb to 2020 to 2022). Context from the whole study: Samples from collaborators originated in the United States, Italy and Spain and spanned both the acute and convalescent phases of COVID-19. The prospective study material was composed of cDNA or gDNA derived from T cells, B-cell-depleted T cells, or PBMCs. Subjects who had been exposed to COVID-19, were actively infected with it, or had recovered from it provided the deeply sampled blood TCRbeta repertoires that made up the dataset. The repertoires were made available in a free public database intended to serve as a resource for research on the immune response to SARS-CoV-2. The samples were drawn from two sources: the first 160 participants of the ongoing ImmuneRACE study, and 1,000 to 1,500 subjects contributed by 6 global collaborators. Sample metadata almost always included a de-identified subject ID, COVID-19 status, age in years and sex. Where HLA class I and class II types were available, the types were taken from metadata supplied by the sample provider, not from assay-based typing.

One collaborating source in Seattle enrolled patients during active infection and followed them longitudinally through the course of disease. Collaborating institutions collected whole blood in K2EDTA tubes following their own protocols. For TCRbeta analysis, collaborators shipped samples in one of three forms: frozen whole blood, isolated PBMCs, or DNA extracted from either of those sample types. TCRbeta CDR3 regions were amplified from genomic DNA using the immunoSEQ Assay, a bias-controlled multiplex PCR. Turning to the authors' computational methods: The number of nucleated cells in each sample was estimated from the amplification of reference gene primers within the assay. To quantify the absolute abundance of each unique TCRbeta CDR3 rearrangement, sequence reads were collapsed and filtered. For each sample, productive Simpson clonality was calculated as the square root of Simpson's diversity index across productive rearrangements. The source is immuneACCESS, and TCRdb retained only in-frame sequences with V and J called. Part of the clones is not carried over; for the studies checked, unresolved V genes explain less than half of this, and the remainder is unexplained. V and J calls and clone size are given by that table; D and trimming were obtained from the DNA. The sample has around 320,000 clones on record, over 85% of them singletons. 11% of the sample rests with the top ten.

Remarks on this clone: The antigen it binds to is not known. No much larger clone is present one base from it, and per-base qualities are unavailable.

Broad study findings and their caveats: How much clinical and demographic metadata was included differed by source and by participant, and the metadata was provided uncurated.

CDR1 and CDR2 were assigned from the germline V gene (reference sequence) as LNHDA and SQIVND. Reading from cysteine to phenylalanine, the CDR3 counts 15 amino acids. Only the CDR3 DNA stays, 45 bases, in frame from base 1. The V end loses 3 bases and the J end loses 6 bases, and a stretch of 15 bases separates them. Sequences were obtained from peripheral blood. The clonotype originates from a woman aged 30 to 39 with COVID-19, enrolled during active disease. The chain links TRBV19 with TRBJ1-5; TRBD1 is possibly the D segment (6 matching bases). This receptor has the CDR3 CASSIPRRGIQPQHF. The DNA sequence reads TGTGCCAGTAGTATCCCCCGCAGGGGCATTCAGCCCCAGCATTTT.